This TCR beta chain was recorded in a study of PD-L1 blockade in urothelial cancer. Study details: Samples of blood were analyzed 3 weeks (second dose) and 6 weeks after treatment start.

The method was immunoSEQ multiplex PCR; TCRdb's version includes in-frame clones alone and lacks a portion of them. This table has about 91,000 clones, roughly 85% appearing once. J gave up 6 bases and V 5 bases, and 4 bases lay outside the gene matches. CDR1 and CDR2 from the germline V gene are SGHTA and FQGNSA. This CDR3 comprises 15 residues. Time point specified: peripheral blood 6 weeks after treatment start. Each patient supplied 1 to 8 pretreatment and on-treatment samples. The chain links TRBV7-2 to TRBJ2-1, with TRBD2 matching over 13 bases. The material sequenced was PBMCs, taken around atezolizumab (anti-PD-L1) treatment. This sequence was found in a man between 65 and 85 years old with urothelial cancer. CDR3 protein: CASSETSGRTNEQFF. The CDR3 DNA sequence: TGTGCCAGCAGCGAGACTAGCGGGAGGACCAATGAGCAGTTCTTC.